The 20 T cell receptor beta chains below all came from one sample that was sequenced in a study of blood T cell repertoires in COVID-19. Generated by immunoSEQ multiplex PCR, the TCRdb table keeps only in-frame clones and is missing some. Here the sample spans tens of thousands of clones, around 90% being singletons. The sequenced sample consisted of peripheral blood. The receptors shown here come from an older woman with COVID-19, enrolled during active disease.

This chain joins TRBV4-1 and TRBJ2-5; tentative D call: TRBD1 (5 bases). The CDR3 is made up of 14 amino acids. Trimming removed 2 bases from V and 7 bases from J, with 14 bases in between. Per germline, CDR1 MGHRA and CDR2 YSYEKL. As DNA, the CDR3 is TGCGCCAGCAGCCAACCTCAGGGTCTTGGGACCCAGTACTTC. Amino acids: CASSQPQGLGTQYF.

This clone has only one observation. The rearrangement uses TRBV27 and TRBJ2-3; D is perhaps TRBD1 (6 bases). CDR1 and CDR2 from the germline V gene are MNHEY and SMNVEV (reference sequence). The V gene lost 5 bases and the J gene lost 2 bases, with 11 bases spanning the gap. This CDR3 is built from 14 residues. The CDR3 coding sequence is TGTGCCAGCAGTATGGGGACATCCACAGATACGCAGTATTTT. Its protein product is CASSMGTSTDTQYF.

The rearrangement joins TRBV4-3 to TRBJ2-5; TRBD1 matches at 8 bases. This CDR3 region has 17 residues. The V and J ends lost 1 base and 4 bases, in that order; junction bases with no gene match: 11. Germline CDR1 and CDR2: LGHNA and YSLEER. The CDR3 sequence is CASSQAYTPGGPETQYF. The CDR3 nucleotides read TGCGCCAGCAGCCAAGCCTATACGCCAGGGGGCCCAGAGACCCAGTACTTC.

This rearrangement joins TRBV7-2 to TRBJ2-6; 9 bases line up with TRBD1. Looked up from germline, CDR1 is SGHTA and CDR2 is FQGNSA. This CDR3 spans 17 amino acids. The ends lost 8 bases at V and 1 base at J; junction bases unmatched: 9. The CDR3 sequence: CASFPGTGSSGANVLTF. As DNA, the CDR3 is TGTGCCAGCTTCCCCGGGACAGGGTCTTCTGGGGCCAACGTCCTGACTTTC.

The J gene is TRBJ2-3, the V gene TRBV19, with 8 bases aligning to TRBD2. Per germline, CDR1 LNHDA and CDR2 SQIVND (reference sequence). CDR3 length: 17 amino acids. V shed 5 bases and J 8 bases; nucleotides not matched to a gene: 18. The CDR3 bases are TGTGCCAGTAGTCCGGGGGGACTAGACCAGATTATGGGTACGCAGTATTTT. It is translated as CASSPGGLDQIMGTQYF.

The V gene is TRBV7-9, the J gene TRBJ2-7; D call uncertain. The germline CDR1 and CDR2 sequences are SEHNR and FQNEAQ (reference sequence). Trimming took 4 bases from V and 1 from J, leaving 14 bases between them. CDR3 length: 15 amino acids. CDR3 nucleotide sequence: TGTGCCAGCAGCTCCCTTATCACCGGGTCCTACGAGCAGTACTTC. Translation gives CASSSLITGSYEQYF.

The chain couples TRBV6-5 to TRBJ2-3, with TRBD1 matching over 9 bases. The germline V gene encodes CDR1 MNHEY and CDR2 SVGAGI. This CDR3 comprises 16 residues. J lost 2 bases, V lost 0 bases, and 3 bases had no gene match. CDR3 sequence: CASSYSWTGDTDTQYF. CDR3 coding DNA: TGTGCCAGCAGTTACTCTTGGACAGGGGACACAGATACGCAGTATTTT.

This chain joins TRBV3-1 (or the pseudogene TRBV3-2) and TRBJ1-3, with 8 positions matching TRBD1. CDR1 LGHDT and CDR2 YNNKEL come from the germline V gene (reference sequence). V lost 9 bases, J lost 0 bases, and 7 bases stayed unmatched. This CDR3 is 15 amino acids long. CDR3 coding DNA: TGTGCCAGTACGGACAGGGCCGTCTCTGGAAACACCATATATTTT. Encoded protein: CASTDRAVSGNTIYF.

In this sample, this clone turned up once. The chain employs TRBV6-5 and TRBJ2-5; TRBD2 might be the D (7 bases). V gave up 2 bases and J gave up 4 bases, with 14 bases separating them. Germline-derived CDR1 and CDR2 are MNHEY and SVGAGI. This CDR3 region has 15 residues. The CDR3 loop is CASSYGGALVETQYF. Here the CDR3 DNA reads TGTGCCAGCAGTTACGGGGGGGCTCTCGTAGAGACCCAGTACTTC.

This clone showed up just a few times. The chain employs TRBV27 and TRBJ2-5; weak D call: TRBD2 (6 bases). Germline assignment: CDR1 MNHEY and CDR2 SMNVEV (reference sequence). CDR3 length: 17 residues. Trimming stripped 0 bases from V and 1 base from J, with 15 bases between. CDR3 in DNA: TGTGCCAGCAGTTTATCCCCGTTTGGAGGGGTCCAAGAGACCCAGTACTTC. It codes for CASSLSPFGGVQETQYF.

The J gene is TRBJ2-3, the V gene TRBV24-1, with TRBD2 as a possible D gene (5 bases). The V gene's germline CDR1 is KGHDR and CDR2 SFDVKD. The CDR3 length is 15 residues. V was shortened by 2 bases and J by 4 bases, with 12 bases between the two germline ends. CDR3 nucleotides: TGTGCCACCAGTGATTACTCTAGCAACCCAGATACGCAGTATTTT. Translation gives CATSDYSSNPDTQYF.

The gene calls are TRBV11-3 and TRBJ2-2; TRBD2 might be the D (5 bases). This CDR3 has 16 residues. Trimming left V 5 bases short and J 8 bases short, with 21 bases between. Per germline, CDR1 SGHNT and CDR2 YENEEA. Here the CDR3 reads CASSPTAAGPGGELFF. The CDR3 region has the DNA TGTGCCAGCAGCCCCACAGCGGCAGGTCCAGGAGGGGAGCTGTTTTTT.

J is TRBJ1-5 and V is TRBV3-1 (or the pseudogene TRBV3-2); weak D call: TRBD1 (6 bases). Trimming stripped 4 bases from V and 5 bases from J, with 12 bases between. This CDR3 spans 14 amino acids. The germline V gene encodes CDR1 LGHDT and CDR2 YNNKEL (reference sequence). CDR3 DNA sequence: TGTGCCAGCAGCCGGGGAGGGGGGGATCAGCCCCAGCATTTT. Amino acids: CASSRGGGDQPQHF.

This clone has only one observation. The chain recombines TRBV28 with TRBJ1-2; D uncertain. The CDR3 has 12 residues. Trimming shortened V by 6 bases and J by 1 base, and 6 bases separated the two germline ends. Germline values: CDR1 MDHEN, CDR2 SYDVKM. The CDR3 region is CASRANNYGYTF. The DNA for the CDR3 is TGTGCCAGCAGGGCCAATAACTATGGCTACACCTTC.

In this sample, this clone turned up once. This chain joins TRBV6-2 or TRBV6-3 and TRBJ1-2; 8 bases map to TRBD1. CDR3 length: 16 amino acids. Germline trimming cut 2 bases from V and 7 bases from J; bases unmatched to any gene: 12. Germline-derived CDR1 and CDR2 are MNHEY and SVGEGT. The CDR3, as DNA: TGTGCCAGCAGTTACGACCCCCCGGACAGGGCTGGTGGCTACACCTTC. Amino acid sequence: CASSYDPPDRAGGYTF.

V is TRBV28 and J is TRBJ1-2; 7 bases are shared with TRBD1. In germline, CDR1 is MDHEN, CDR2 SYDVKM. The CDR3 length is 14 residues. V lost 6 bases to trimming and J lost 5 bases; unmatched junction nucleotides: 9. The CDR3 here is CASRPSDREYGYTF. The CDR3 DNA follows: TGTGCCAGCAGGCCCTCTGACAGGGAGTATGGCTACACCTTC.

The chain carries TRBV5-1 and TRBJ1-2; 11 bases fit TRBD1. Germline V gene sequence: CDR1 SGHRS, CDR2 YFSETQ. This CDR3 has 13 residues. J was trimmed by 10 bases and V by 0 bases; bases with no gene match: 2. CDR3 coding DNA: TGCGCCAGCAGCTTGGGGACAGGGGGCACCTACACCTTC. Amino acids: CASSLGTGGTYTF.

The V and J genes are TRBV5-1 and TRBJ1-1; maybe TRBD1 (5 bases). Trimming pared 4 bases from V and 1 base from J, leaving 11 bases between. There are 14 residues in the CDR3. Per the germline V gene, CDR1 is SGHRS and CDR2 is YFSETQ. CDR3 DNA: TGCGCCAGCAGCCCCTCGGGGGGGAACACTGAAGCTTTCTTT. Amino acids: CASSPSGGNTEAFF.

The chain combines TRBV13 with TRBJ2-7; 7 nucleotides match TRBD1. V trimming: 5 bases; J trimming: 5 bases; junction bases outside the gene matches: 6. Germline lookup yields CDR1 PRHDT and CDR2 FYEKMQ (reference sequence). The CDR3 is 13 residues long. The CDR3 protein is CASSKVTGNEQYF. The CDR3 coding sequence is TGTGCCAGCAGCAAAGTGACAGGGAACGAGCAGTACTTC.

This chain joins TRBV10-1 and TRBJ1-5; 9 bases align to TRBD1. The length of the CDR3 is 19 residues. The germline V gene has CDR1 WNHNN and CDR2 SYGVQD (reference sequence). The V and J ends lost 6 bases and 2 bases, in that order; junction bases with no gene match: 17. CDR3 region: CASSPDRGRSWGGNQPQHF. In DNA form, the CDR3 reads TGCGCCAGCAGCCCGGACAGGGGTAGGAGTTGGGGTGGCAATCAGCCCCAGCATTTT.